The 27 T cell receptor beta chains reported below all come from one sample, sequenced in a study of T cells in localized non-small cell lung cancer. The repertoire was sequenced with immunoSEQ multiplex PCR; TCRdb's copy has only in-frame clones and lacks some. The sample yields some 11,000 clones, around nine tenths seen once. Sequenced here: peripheral blood, sampled before any cancer treatment. All receptors derive from a male donor at least 60 years old with stage III lung adenocarcinoma.

This clone showed up just once. The chain is built from TRBV7-2 and TRBJ2-3; D is unclear. Germline V gene data show CDR1 as SGHTA and CDR2 as FQGNSA. V was trimmed by 4 bases and J by 1 base, leaving 15 bases between them. There are 16 residues in the CDR3. CDR3 in amino acids: CASSSNPLGGTDTQYF. CDR3 nucleotides: TGTGCCAGCAGCTCCAATCCTCTCGGAGGCACAGATACGCAGTATTTT.

The rearrangement links TRBV27 to TRBJ2-5; D is possibly TRBD2 (6 bases). The germline V gene encodes CDR1 MNHEY and CDR2 SMNVEV (reference sequence). This CDR3 comprises 15 residues. V lost 6 bases and J 9 bases, leaving 23 bases between the germline ends. The CDR3 sequence is CASSLGGDPRRAQYF. The CDR3 DNA is TGTGCCAGCAGCCTCGGGGGAGACCCGCGTCGGGCCCAGTACTTC.

This rearrangement joins TRBV15 to TRBJ2-5; possible D gene TRBD1, 6 bases. The germline CDR1 and CDR2 sequences are LNHNV and YYDKDF (reference sequence). V lost 4 bases, J lost 4 bases, and 19 bases lay in between. The CDR3 is 16 amino acids. CDR3 bases: TGTGCCACCAGCACCCTTTCACAGGGATTAGGAGAGACCCAGTACTTC. The encoded protein is CATSTLSQGLGETQYF.

The chain has TRBV5-8 and TRBJ2-7; TRBD1 might be the D (5 bases). Germline V gene data show CDR1 as SGHTS and CDR2 as YDEGEE. This CDR3 region has 14 residues. With 0 bases removed from V and 1 base from J, the gap between germline ends came to 8 bases. The CDR3 DNA follows: TGTGCCAGCAGCTTGGACAGGACATCCTACGAGCAGTACTTC. Translation gives CASSLDRTSYEQYF.

The V gene is TRBV5-4, the J gene TRBJ1-1, with 8 bases fitting TRBD1. The CDR3 spans 13 residues. V gave up 4 bases and J gave up 7 bases; unmatched junction bases: 6. The germline V gene encodes CDR1 SGHNT and CDR2 YYREEE (reference sequence). This chain's CDR3 is CASSLAGGNEAFF. Written as DNA, the CDR3 is TGTGCCAGCAGCCTGGCAGGGGGCAATGAAGCTTTCTTT. Filled out from reference TRBV5-4 and TRBJ1-1, the complete variable domain reads ETGVTQSPTHLIKTRGQQVTLRCSSQSGHNTVSWYQQALGQGPQFIFQYYREEENGRGNFPPRFSGLQFPNYSSELNVNALELDDSALYLCASSLAGGNEAFFGQGTRLTVV.

The chain is built from TRBV15 and TRBJ2-7; possibly TRBD1 for D (8 bases). V lost 6 bases and J 1 base, leaving 31 bases between the germline ends. CDR1 is LNHNV and CDR2 is YYDKDF in the germline V gene (reference sequence). The CDR3 runs to 20 residues. The DNA for the CDR3 is TGTGCCACCAGTTCTACCCGCGGGGGCAGGGGGCTTCGAGGTTCCTACGAGCAGTACTTC. It is translated as CATSSTRGGRGLRGSYEQYF.

V is TRBV6-5 and J is TRBJ1-3; 9 bases are a match to TRBD1. Germline V lookup: CDR1 MNHEY, CDR2 SVGAGI. The CDR3 is 13 residues long. Trimming removed 7 bases from V and 8 bases from J; junction bases left unmatched: 6. CDR3 in DNA: TGTGCCAGCACGCCGGGACAGGGCTACACCATATATTTT. Its translation: CASTPGQGYTIYF.

This chain connects TRBV5-1 to TRBJ2-5; unclear D gene. In germline, CDR1 is SGHRS, CDR2 YFSETQ. The V end was cut by 3 bases, the J end by 2 bases, with 17 bases between. The CDR3 length is 16 residues. CDR3 sequence: CASSSMPGLIQETQYF. Here the CDR3 DNA reads TGCGCCAGCAGCTCTATGCCGGGCTTGATACAAGAGACCCAGTACTTC.

The chain recombines TRBV5-6 with TRBJ2-7; 11 bases agree with TRBD2. There are 17 residues in the CDR3. Per germline, CDR1 SGHDT and CDR2 YYEEEE. V gave up 0 bases and J gave up 3 bases; unmatched junction bases: 8. CDR3 coding DNA: TGTGCCAGCAGCTTGGTGGGGACTAGCGGATTTTTCTACGAGCAGTACTTC. The encoded protein is CASSLVGTSGFFYEQYF.

The J gene is TRBJ2-2, the V gene TRBV29-1, with D maybe TRBD1 (5 bases). Trimming pared 6 bases from V and 2 bases from J, leaving 10 bases between. CDR3 length equals 13 residues. Germline V gene lookup returns CDR1 SQVTM and CDR2 ANQGSEA. CDR3 region: CSVKQVNTGELFF. CDR3 sequence (DNA): TGCAGCGTCAAACAGGTTAACACCGGGGAGCTGTTTTTT.

This clone was seen only once. The V gene is TRBV7-2, the J gene TRBJ1-5; a weak D match, TRBD1 (6 bases). Deletions cut 5 bases from V and 3 bases from J, with 17 bases between. Germline V gives CDR1 SGHTA, CDR2 FQGNSA. The CDR3 has 16 residues. The CDR3 loop is CASSPGGGAYNQPQHF. The CDR3 nucleotides read TGTGCCAGCAGCCCAGGTGGGGGGGCATACAATCAGCCCCAGCATTTT.

CDR3 in amino acids: CAWMRISGRGDTQYF. DNA for the CDR3: TGTGCCTGGATGAGGATTAGCGGGAGAGGTGATACGCAGTATTTT. The rearrangement uses TRBV30 and TRBJ2-3; 9 bases align to TRBD2. Germline V gives CDR1 GTSNPN, CDR2 SVGIG (reference sequence). The CDR3 consists of 15 residues. V dropped 4 bases and J dropped 6; count of bases not matched to a gene: 11. Full variable domain (outside the CDR3, taken from reference TRBV30 and TRBJ2-3): SQTIHQWPATLVQPVGSPLSLECTVEGTSNPNLYWYRQAAGRGLQLLFYSVGIGQISSEVPQNLSASRPQDRQFILSSKKLLLSDSGFYLCAWMRISGRGDTQYFGPGTRLTVL.

The chain is built from TRBV19 and TRBJ1-4; a possible D gene is TRBD1 (5 bases). The germline V and J ends were trimmed by 4 bases and 8 bases, with 17 bases remaining between them. The CDR3 loop spans 15 amino acids. CDR1 is LNHDA and CDR2 is SQIVND in the germline V gene (reference sequence). CDR3 in DNA: TGTGCCAGTAGTACCCTCGGGGCGAGGAAGGAAAAACTGTTTTTT. It yields the protein CASSTLGARKEKLFF.

This clone appeared a few times. The chain uses TRBV6-1 and TRBJ1-5; perhaps TRBD1 as D (6 bases). The V gene lost 7 bases and the J gene lost 9 bases, with 13 bases spanning the gap. CDR1 is MNHNS and CDR2 is SASEGT in the germline V gene. CDR3 length: 12 residues. This CDR3 reads CASKFRGGPQHF. The CDR3 DNA reads TGTGCCAGCAAATTCAGGGGTGGGCCCCAGCATTTT.

The genes are TRBV27 and TRBJ1-2; D gene unclear. V lost 6 bases to trimming and J lost 3 bases, with 8 bases between them. This CDR3 region has 12 residues. Looked up from germline, CDR1 is MNHEY and CDR2 is SMNVEV (reference sequence). CDR3 bases: TGTGCCAGCAGCCGAGGACACTATGGCTACACCTTC. It codes for CASSRGHYGYTF.

The chain has TRBV6-5 and TRBJ1-2; D not resolved. V lost 5 bases, J lost 1 base, and 8 bases lay in between. Germline CDR1 is MNHEY and CDR2 is SVGAGI. The CDR3 is 13 residues long. As DNA, the CDR3 is TGTGCCAGCAGTCCGACATTTAACTATGGCTACACCTTC. Translation gives CASSPTFNYGYTF.

The chain joins TRBV10-3 to TRBJ1-5; D perhaps matches TRBD1 (5 bases). The germline CDR1 and CDR2 sequences are ENHRY and SYGVKD. Between the trimmed V and J ends, which lost 10 bases and 3 bases, there was a span of 13 bases. The CDR3 extends over 13 amino acids. The CDR3 DNA sequence: TGTGCCACCGGGGACGGGGACAATCAGCCCCAGCATTTT. Translated: CATGDGDNQPQHF.

This chain connects TRBV9 to TRBJ2-7; a possible D gene is TRBD2 (5 bases). Germline V gives CDR1 SGDLS, CDR2 YYNGEE. Trimming pared 7 bases from V and 1 base from J, leaving 21 bases between. The CDR3 is 16 amino acids. The CDR3 spells CASSSSSKTGSYEQYF. The CDR3 nucleotides read TGTGCCAGCTCCAGTAGCAGCAAGACGGGGTCCTACGAGCAGTACTTC.

The V and J genes are TRBV30 and TRBJ2-7, with D unresolved. V was pared by 1 base and J by 0 bases, with 10 bases between. CDR1 is GTSNPN, CDR2 SVGIG, per germline (reference sequence). The CDR3 has 14 amino acids. The CDR3 bases are TGTGCCTGGAGTGGGACGGTGAGCTCCTACGAGCAGTACTTC. Amino acids: CAWSGTVSSYEQYF.

The rearrangement links TRBV11-2 to TRBJ2-7, with TRBD2 as a possible D gene (7 bases). The V and J ends lost 4 bases and 6 bases respectively, with 16 bases between them. The CDR3 has 14 residues. The germline V gene encodes CDR1 SGHAT and CDR2 FQNNGV. The DNA of the CDR3 is TGTGCCAGCAGCTCGACCGGACTAGGGGGCGAGCAGTACTTC. Its translation is CASSSTGLGGEQYF. The variable domain in full, with the rest retrieved from reference TRBV11-2 and TRBJ2-7, is EAGVAQSPRYKIIEKRQSVAFWCNPISGHATLYWYQQILGQGPKLLIQFQNNGVVDDSQLPKDRFSAERLKGVDSTLKIQPAKLEDSAVYLCASSSTGLGGEQYFGPGTRLTVT.

The chain employs TRBV6-5 and TRBJ2-7, with D perhaps matching TRBD1 (6 bases). Germline V CDR1 and CDR2: MNHEY, SVGAGI. CDR3 length: 15 amino acids. V gave up 7 bases and J gave up 3 bases, with 19 bases separating them. CDR3 DNA sequence: TGTGCCAGCACAGAGGTTGCAGGGGCGGGCTACGAGCAGTACTTC. Its translation: CASTEVAGAGYEQYF.

The chain joins TRBV2 to TRBJ1-2; no reliable D call. The germline CDR1 and CDR2 sequences are SNHLY and FYNNEI. Between the trimmed V and J ends, which lost 3 bases and 6 bases, there was a span of 11 bases. The length of the CDR3 is 13 residues. The CDR3 sequence is CASSEDRWNGYTF. CDR3 in DNA: TGTGCCAGCAGTGAGGACCGTTGGAATGGCTACACCTTC.

The chain carries TRBV27 and TRBJ2-4; D uncertain. CDR3 length: 14 residues. Looked up from germline, CDR1 is MNHEY and CDR2 is SMNVEV (reference sequence). With 8 bases removed from V and 0 bases from J, the gap between germline ends came to 11 bases. CDR3 coding DNA: TGTGCCAGCCGTTCACAACTAGCCAAAAACATTCAGTACTTC. Protein: CASRSQLAKNIQYF.

The V and J genes are TRBV2 and TRBJ2-7; TRBD2 is a possible D gene (6 bases). Germline CDR1 reads SNHLY; CDR2 reads FYNNEI. The CDR3 extends over 13 amino acids. Trimming stripped 6 bases from V and 1 base from J, with 10 bases between. The CDR3 bases are TGTGCCAGCAGCTTCGGGACTTCCTACGAGCAGTACTTC. Translating gives CASSFGTSYEQYF.

The chain couples TRBV11-2 to TRBJ2-1; 10 bases fit TRBD2. Germline-derived CDR1 and CDR2 are SGHAT and FQNNGV. V lost 1 base to trimming and J lost 4 bases; unmatched junction nucleotides: 4. The CDR3 has 16 amino acids. CDR3 in amino acids: CASSLGSSGGYNEQFF. The CDR3 DNA is TGTGCCAGCAGCTTAGGTAGTAGCGGGGGGTACAATGAGCAGTTCTTC.

The J gene is TRBJ1-5, the V gene TRBV5-1, with D possibly matching TRBD1 (6 bases). The CDR3 sequence is 15 residues long. Per the germline V gene, CDR1 is SGHRS and CDR2 is YFSETQ. The V end lost 0 bases, the J end lost 7 bases, and 14 bases lay between the germline ends. The CDR3 loop is CASSLDGGEEQPQHF. The CDR3 DNA reads as TGCGCCAGCAGCTTGGACGGGGGCGAGGAGCAGCCCCAGCATTTT.

This rearrangement joins TRBV9 to TRBJ2-2, with 8 nucleotides matching TRBD1. This CDR3 spans 13 amino acids. J gave up 7 bases and V 2 bases, and 1 base lay outside the gene matches. Germline CDR1 reads SGDLS; CDR2 reads YYNGEE. The CDR3 sequence is CASSVRGRGELFF. DNA of the CDR3: TGTGCCAGCAGCGTCAGGGGGCGCGGGGAGCTGTTTTTT.